The rows below give T cell receptor beta chains drawn from one sample of a study of blood T cells in healthy people across ages. TCRdb ran MiXCR on the 5' RACE reads and lists one entry per CDR3 protein. This table holds 900,000 to 950,000 distinct CDR3 sequences, 25% to 35% found once. These data were likewise used in another study, on T cells of mothers and their children.

The specimen sequenced was blood. The receptors come from a woman aged 40 to 49 in good health. Both conserved end residues are part of each CDR3. The D gene is left open where the match is weak. Some rows have no size entry. The others give once, few or many, or a class for an expanded clone.

length,D,J,V,size,CDR3,DNA
15,TRBD2,TRBJ2-1,TRBV7-3,few,CASSSYSGGGNEQFF,TGTGCCAGCAGCTCCTATAGCGGGGGGGGGAATGAGCAGTTCTTC
13,.,TRBJ1-1,TRBV7-2,.,CAGSSGRNTEAFF,TGTGCCGGCAGCTCCGGCAGGAACACTGAAGCTTTCTTT
14,TRBD2,TRBJ2-1,TRBV5-1,once,CASKEREVHNEQFF,TGCGCCAGCAAGGAGCGGGAGGTCCACAATGAGCAGTTCTTC
14,.,TRBJ1-5,TRBV2,.,CASSEGGSQEPQHF,TGTGCCAGCAGTGAAGGAGGGTCTCAGGAGCCCCAGCATTTT
14,.,TRBJ2-3,TRBV27,few,CASSSTGFLDTQYF,TGTGCCAGCAGTTCCACAGGGTTTTTAGATACGCAGTATTTT
16,.,TRBJ2-3,TRBV18,.,CASSSLTGRSTDTQYF,TGTGCCAGCTCATCCCTAACAGGAAGAAGCACAGATACGCAGTATTTT
14,.,TRBJ1-6,TRBV12-3/TRBV12-4,few,CASRPGTDNSPLHF,TGTGCCAGCAGACCCGGGACGGATAATTCACCCCTCCACTTT
15,.,TRBJ2-7,TRBV5-1,few,CASSLSRGPIYEQYF,TGCGCCAGCAGTTTGAGCAGGGGTCCGATCTACGAGCAGTACTTC
14,.,TRBJ1-2,TRBV11-2,many,CASLGGPLHYGYTF,TGTGCCAGCCTCGGGGGTCCTCTCCACTATGGCTACACCTTC
15,TRBD1,TRBJ1-1,TRBV6-2/TRBV6-3,.,CASRGQVHQNTEAFF,TGTGCCAGCAGGGGACAGGTGCACCAGAACACTGAAGCTTTCTTT
14,.,TRBJ2-7,TRBV9,.,CASSISPGSYEQYF,TGTGCCAGCAGCATAAGCCCGGGGTCCTACGAGCAGTACTTC
14,TRBD1,TRBJ2-5,TRBV7-2,many,CASSSGQGLETQYF,TGTGCCAGCAGCTCAGGACAGGGGTTAGAGACCCAGTACTTC
14,TRBD1,TRBJ1-2,TRBV5-6,few,CASSSDRERYGYTF,TGTGCCAGCAGCTCCGACAGGGAACGATATGGCTACACCTTC
12,TRBD1,TRBJ1-1,TRBV29-1,.,CSARQGGTEAFF,TGCAGCGCAAGACAGGGAGGAACTGAAGCTTTCTTT
14,.,TRBJ2-7,TRBV11-2,.,CASSLGFRAGEQYF,TGTGCCAGCAGCTTAGGGTTCAGGGCGGGAGAGCAGTACTTC
16,TRBD1,TRBJ1-1,TRBV10-3,few,CAISESTGLMNTEAFF,TGTGCCATCAGTGAGTCGACAGGGCTGATGAACACTGAAGCTTTCTTT
18,.,TRBJ2-7,TRBV3-1,.,CASSQDSPTGGEGYEQYF,TGTGCCAGCAGCCAAGATTCCCCAACTGGCGGGGAAGGCTACGAGCAGTACTTC
15,.,TRBJ2-7,TRBV13,few,CASSLVNRNSYEQYF,TGTGCCAGCAGTTTGGTTAACCGAAACTCCTACGAGCAGTACTTC
14,.,TRBJ2-7,TRBV15,few,CATSRNRDIYEQYF,TGTGCCACCAGCAGAAACCGGGACATTTACGAGCAGTACTTC
14,TRBD1,TRBJ2-1,TRBV15,.,CVTGLTGSHNEQFF,TGTGTCACCGGACTGACAGGGAGTCACAATGAGCAGTTCTTC
13,TRBD2,TRBJ2-1,TRBV15,.,CATSRVRGGEQFF,TGTGCCACCAGCAGAGTGCGCGGGGGGGAGCAGTTCTTC
13,.,TRBJ1-1,TRBV3-1,.,CASSQDSSPRAFF,TGTGCCAGCAGCCAAGATTCTTCTCCAAGGGCTTTCTTT
16,TRBD2,TRBJ2-3,TRBV7-9,.,CASSPGLAGGGDTQYF,TGTGCCAGCAGCCCAGGACTAGCGGGGGGCGGAGATACGCAGTATTTT
15,.,TRBJ2-1,TRBV18,.,CASSLRGDTYNEQFF,TGTGCCAGCTCACTTCGGGGGGACACCTACAATGAGCAGTTCTTC
15,TRBD1,TRBJ2-2,TRBV4-2,few,CASRGQGANTGELFF,TGTGCCAGCAGGGGACAGGGTGCGAACACCGGGGAGCTGTTTTTT
15,.,TRBJ1-6,TRBV27,many,CASSFGQNYNSPLHF,TGTGCCAGCAGTTTCGGGCAGAACTATAATTCACCCCTCCACTTT
14,.,TRBJ1-1,TRBV5-1,many,CASSLLPGNTEAFF,TGCGCCAGCAGCCTGCTCCCAGGGAACACTGAAGCTTTCTTT
16,TRBD1,TRBJ2-5,TRBV25-1,.,CASSETPGQGDETQYF,TGTGCCAGCAGCGAAACCCCGGGACAGGGGGACGAGACCCAGTACTTC
15,TRBD2,TRBJ2-3,TRBV20-1,many,CSASQLAGNTDTQYF,TGCAGTGCTTCCCAACTAGCGGGGAACACAGATACGCAGTATTTT
15,TRBD1,TRBJ1-6,TRBV7-8,few,CASSFGQVLNSPLHF,TGTGCCAGCAGCTTTGGACAGGTCCTAAATTCACCCCTCCACTTT
16,.,TRBJ1-4,TRBV5-1,.,CASSLARTSTNEKLFF,TGCGCCAGCAGCTTGGCCAGGACCTCAACTAATGAAAAACTGTTTTTT
15,.,TRBJ2-1,TRBV7-2,.,CASSLKPSSPREQFF,TGTGCCAGCAGCTTAAAGCCATCCTCGCCTAGGGAGCAGTTCTTC
12,.,TRBJ2-7,TRBV28,.,CASSKNRHEQYF,TGTGCCAGCAGCAAAAATAGACATGAGCAGTACTTC
15,TRBD1,TRBJ2-7,TRBV7-9,many,CASSFYLDRVYEQYF,TGTGCCAGCAGCTTTTACCTGGACAGGGTCTACGAGCAGTACTTC
13,TRBD2,TRBJ2-5,TRBV27,few,CACSGGNQEAQYF,TGTGCTTGTAGCGGGGGCAACCAAGAGGCCCAGTACTTC
14,.,TRBJ1-1,TRBV19,.,CASSMGDLNTEAFF,TGTGCCAGTAGTATGGGGGACCTGAACACTGAAGCTTTCTTT
17,TRBD2,TRBJ2-5,TRBV20-1,many,CSALNGGGIPGEETQYF,TGCAGTGCCTTGAACGGCGGGGGGATACCCGGGGAAGAGACCCAGTACTTC
16,.,TRBJ1-4,TRBV7-2,.,CASSKGRPATNEKLFF,TGTGCCAGCAGTAAGGGCCGCCCGGCAACTAATGAAAAACTGTTTTTT
13,.,TRBJ2-7,TRBV28,many,CASINSYSYEQYF,TGTGCCAGCATTAATAGCTACTCCTACGAGCAGTACTTC
14,TRBD1,TRBJ2-7,TRBV20-1,few,CSAPAPDRGLEQYF,TGCAGTGCCCCCGCCCCGGACAGGGGGCTTGAGCAGTACTTC
12,TRBD1,TRBJ1-1,TRBV29-1,few,CSGSTGTYGAFF,TGCAGCGGGTCGACAGGGACCTATGGAGCTTTCTTT
13,.,TRBJ1-2,TRBV7-2,few,CASSIQGRGSYTF,TGTGCCAGCAGCATCCAGGGGCGAGGGAGCTACACCTTC
18,TRBD2,TRBJ2-3,TRBV5-1,.,CASSLEGLAGVGTDTQYF,TGCGCCAGCAGCTTGGAGGGGCTAGCGGGGGTCGGCACAGATACGCAGTATTTT
14,TRBD1,TRBJ2-7,TRBV6-5,many,CASSHGDRDYEQYF,TGTGCCAGCAGTCATGGGGACAGGGACTACGAGCAGTACTTC
16,.,TRBJ1-2,TRBV6-1,few,CASSERGGPTNYGYTF,TGTGCCAGCAGTGAAAGGGGCGGCCCGACTAACTATGGCTACACCTTC
17,TRBD1,TRBJ1-5,TRBV7-2,few,CASSPKGQGYSNQPQHF,TGTGCCAGCAGCCCTAAGGGACAGGGGTATAGCAATCAGCCCCAGCATTTT
13,.,TRBJ2-7,TRBV20-1,many,CSAGGTLPYEQYF,TGCAGTGCTGGAGGGACCCTTCCCTACGAGCAGTACTTC
11,.,TRBJ2-4,TRBV9,.,CASSEQDRQYF,TGTGCCAGCAGCGAACAGGACCGGCAGTACTTC
15,.,TRBJ1-2,TRBV25-1,.,CASSESSPPNYGYTF,TGTGCCAGCAGTGAATCTTCGCCCCCTAACTATGGCTACACCTTC
15,TRBD1,TRBJ2-5,TRBV20-1,.,CSAIPGTGQQETQYF,TGCAGTGCTATACCAGGGACAGGACAACAAGAGACCCAGTACTTC
14,.,TRBJ2-3,TRBV20-1,.,CSARIISSTDTQYF,TGCAGTGCTAGAATCATTTCCAGCACAGATACGCAGTATTTT